A single sample is the source of the 14 T cell receptor beta chains below, sequenced in a study of sequential checkpoint blockade in melanoma. Treatment reported: randomized to nivolumab then ipilimumab (arm A) or the reverse (arm B). TCRdb keeps only in-frame clones here, not all; method: immunoSEQ multiplex PCR. The table includes about 20,000 clones, approximately 80% detected once. This specimen consisted of CD8+ T cells sorted from blood (inferred from file names), obtained from a patient given nivolumab and ipilimumab in sequence. Receptor source: a human donor with melanoma.

This clone showed up just once. V usage is TRBV19 and J usage is TRBJ1-1; no clear D. V lost 1 base and J lost 8, with 5 bases in between. The V gene's germline CDR1 is LNHDA and CDR2 SQIVND (reference sequence). This CDR3 is 11 amino acids long. For the CDR3, the DNA is TGTGCCAGTAGTATAGGTTTAGAAGCTTTCTTT. As protein: CASSIGLEAFF.

The chain carries TRBV27 and TRBJ1-1; D is ambiguous. Germline lookup yields CDR1 MNHEY and CDR2 SMNVEV (reference sequence). With 0 bases removed from V and 4 bases from J, the gap between germline ends came to 12 bases. This CDR3 has 15 amino acids. The CDR3, as DNA: TGTGCCAGCAGTTTATCGAGGGTGCTGGCCACTGAAGCTTTCTTT. Translation: CASSLSRVLATEAFF.

The chain is built from TRBV9 and TRBJ1-2; 7 bases align to TRBD1. The CDR3 consists of 15 residues. J was trimmed by 11 bases and V by 3 bases; bases with no gene match: 16. The germline V gene encodes CDR1 SGDLS and CDR2 YYNGEE. DNA of the CDR3: TGTGCCAGCAGCGCGGCTAGGGGGCCTTTCCTGGGGTACACCTTC. Protein sequence: CASSAARGPFLGYTF.

This rearrangement joins TRBV13 to TRBJ1-3, with TRBD1 identical over 7 bases. The CDR3 has 16 residues. V trimming: 4 bases; J trimming: 4 bases; junction bases outside the gene matches: 10. Germline V gene sequence: CDR1 PRHDT, CDR2 FYEKMQ (reference sequence). The CDR3: CASSSPTGASGNTIYF. The CDR3 DNA sequence: TGTGCCAGCAGCTCGCCTACAGGGGCTTCGGGAAACACCATATATTTT.

Here the CDR3 DNA reads TGTGCCAGCAGTACGGGGGGCCCCTACAATGAGCAGTTCTTC. This codes for CASSTGGPYNEQFF. The chain recombines TRBV5-6 with TRBJ2-1; maybe TRBD2 (7 bases). Germline CDR1 and CDR2: SGHDT and YYEEEE. V dropped 5 bases and J dropped 2 bases, with 11 bases sitting between them. The CDR3 is 14 residues long.

The rearrangement uses TRBV19 and TRBJ1-2, with D maybe TRBD1 (6 bases). Germline loops: CDR1 LNHDA, CDR2 SQIVND (reference sequence). The CDR3 consists of 16 residues. V shed 6 bases and J shed 6 bases, with 23 bases lying between them. CDR3 in DNA: TGTGCCAGTAGCCTATACCGGGACACTGGGGCTAATGGCTACACCTTC. As protein: CASSLYRDTGANGYTF.

The rearrangement uses TRBV28 and TRBJ2-5; 9 bases line up with TRBD1. Germline trimming cut 5 bases from V and 5 bases from J; bases unmatched to any gene: 12. The CDR3 loop spans 16 amino acids. The germline V gene encodes CDR1 MDHEN and CDR2 SYDVKM. In nucleotides, the CDR3 is TGTGCCAGCAGTGCCCCGGGACAGGGTGTGTTGGAGACCCAGTACTTC. Translating it yields CASSAPGQGVLETQYF.

The chain employs TRBV6-5 and TRBJ1-1; D may be TRBD1 (6 bases). The V end lost 3 bases, the J end lost 2 bases, and 16 bases lay between the germline ends. The CDR3 has 16 amino acids. Per the germline V gene, CDR1 is MNHEY and CDR2 is SVGAGI. CDR3 nucleotides: TGTGCCAGCAGTTATCGGGACAACAGGATCAACACTGAAGCTTTCTTT. Its protein product is CASSYRDNRINTEAFF.

The chain has TRBV7-8 and TRBJ2-1, with unresolved D. The CDR3 runs 15 residues. The ends were cut back, 5 bases at V and 5 bases at J, with 16 bases in the middle. CDR1 and CDR2 (germline): SGHVS, FQNEAQ. The CDR3 reads CASSPTLTDNNEQFF. The CDR3 DNA is TGTGCCAGCAGCCCGACGCTGACTGATAACAATGAGCAGTTCTTC. Using reference TRBV7-8 and TRBJ2-1 for the parts outside the CDR3, the full variable domain is GAGVSQSPRYKVAKRGQDVALRCDPISGHVSLFWYQQALGQGPEFLTYFQNEAQLDKSGLPSDRFFAERPEGSVSTLKIQRTQQEDSAVYLCASSPTLTDNNEQFFGPGTRLTVL.

V gene TRBV27 combines with J gene TRBJ2-2; 10 bases are a match to TRBD2. This CDR3 is built from 16 residues. Germline trimming cut 5 bases from V and 5 bases from J; bases unmatched to any gene: 8. Germline CDR1 MNHEY, CDR2 SMNVEV (reference sequence). CDR3 coding DNA: TGTGCCAGCAGTCGGGTGGCTAGCGGGGGTACCGGGGAGCTGTTTTTT. Residues: CASSRVASGGTGELFF.

J is TRBJ1-6 and V is TRBV9; no clear D. V dropped 0 bases and J dropped 7 bases, with 8 bases sitting between them. There are 14 residues in the CDR3. Germline V gene lookup returns CDR1 SGDLS and CDR2 YYNGEE. The CDR3 DNA follows: TGTGCCAGCAGCGTAGTGTCTCAGAATTCACCCCTCCACTTT. Amino acid sequence: CASSVVSQNSPLHF.

The chain employs TRBV28 and TRBJ2-1; D possibly corresponds to TRBD1 (5 bases). V lost 5 bases, J lost 0 bases, and 14 bases lay in between. Germline V gene data show CDR1 as MDHEN and CDR2 as SYDVKM. This CDR3 spans 16 amino acids. The CDR3 DNA reads TGTGCCAGCAGTAAGACAGTCTTTACCTCCTACAATGAGCAGTTCTTC. Translation gives CASSKTVFTSYNEQFF. The variable domain in full, completed from reference TRBV28 and TRBJ2-1, reads DVKVTQSSRYLVKRTGEKVFLECVQDMDHENMFWYRQDPGLGLRLIYFSYDVKMKEKGDIPEGYSVSREKKERFSLILESASTNQTSMYLCASSKTVFTSYNEQFFGPGTRLTVL.

The chain couples TRBV27 to TRBJ2-3; D is perhaps TRBD2 (5 bases). The V gene's germline CDR1 is MNHEY and CDR2 SMNVEV (reference sequence). The CDR3 has 16 residues. V lost 3 bases, J lost 0 bases, and 13 bases lay in between. CDR3 DNA sequence: TGTGCCAGCAGTTTCGGATTAGCGAGTAGCACAGATACGCAGTATTTT. This encodes CASSFGLASSTDTQYF.

In DNA, the CDR3 is TGTGCCAGCAGCTTCGCCTACGAGCAGTACTTC. Protein product: CASSFAYEQYF. The chain has TRBV11-2 and TRBJ2-7; D is unresolved. Trimming shortened V by 3 bases and J by 2 bases, and 2 bases separated the two germline ends. This CDR3 has 11 residues. Germline CDR1 SGHAT, CDR2 FQNNGV.